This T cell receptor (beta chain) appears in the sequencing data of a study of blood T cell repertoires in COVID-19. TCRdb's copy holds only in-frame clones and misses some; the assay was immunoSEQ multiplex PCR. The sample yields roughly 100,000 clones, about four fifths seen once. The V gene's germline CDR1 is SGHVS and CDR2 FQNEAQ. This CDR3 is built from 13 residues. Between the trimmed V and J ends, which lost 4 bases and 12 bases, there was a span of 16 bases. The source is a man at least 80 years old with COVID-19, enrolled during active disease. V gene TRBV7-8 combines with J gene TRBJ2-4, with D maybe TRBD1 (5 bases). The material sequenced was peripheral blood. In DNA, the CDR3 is TGTGCCAGCAGCTCGGACCGAAGGGGATCTCAGTACTTC. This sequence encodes CASSSDRRGSQYF.